The 14 T cell receptor beta chains in this list originate from one sample, sequenced in a study of CD8+ T cells in alopecia areata. Once RNA had been extracted, it was reverse transcribed into cDNA to act as the sequencing template. The data were produced by immunoSEQ multiplex PCR, yet TCRdb's version contains in-frame clones alone and is incomplete. The table records roughly 200,000 clones, 63% of them present only once. This material consisted of CD4+ T cells sorted from blood, taken at week 0. The receptor source for this set is a human donor with alopecia areata.

The chain has TRBV2 and TRBJ2-1; D not resolved. Trimming pared 5 bases from V and 6 bases from J, leaving 11 bases between. CDR1 and CDR2 from the germline V gene are SNHLY and FYNNEI. This CDR3 is built from 13 residues. The CDR3 sequence: CASSWLGPNEQFF. The CDR3, as DNA: TGTGCCAGCAGTTGGTTAGGCCCCAATGAGCAGTTCTTC. Drawing the rest from reference TRBV2 and TRBJ2-1, the complete variable domain is EPEVTQTPSHQVTQMGQEVILRCVPISNHLYFYWYRQILGQKVEFLVSFYNNEISEKSEIFDDQFSVERPDGSNFTLKIRSTKLEDSAMYFCASSWLGPNEQFFGPGTRLTVL.

The chain joins TRBV7-9 to TRBJ1-1; 7 bases agree with TRBD1. The CDR3 length is 15 residues. Germline V lookup: CDR1 SEHNR, CDR2 FQNEAQ (reference sequence). V shed 1 base, J shed 1 base, and the junction held 3 bases outside the gene matches. The CDR3 here is CASSLVTGENTEAFF. The CDR3 nucleotides read TGTGCCAGCAGCTTAGTAACAGGGGAGAACACTGAAGCTTTCTTT. Together with reference TRBV7-9 and TRBJ1-1, the CDR3 gives the full variable domain: DTGVSQNPRHKITKRGQNVTFRCDPISEHNRLYWYRQTLGQGPEFLTYFQNEAQLEKSRLLSDRFSAERPKGSFSTLEIQRTEQGDSAMYLCASSLVTGENTEAFFGQGTRLTVV.

The rearrangement joins TRBV15 to TRBJ1-4, with a weak D call TRBD1 (6 bases). Trimming shortened V by 3 bases and J by 15 bases, and 17 bases separated the two germline ends. Germline CDR1 and CDR2: LNHNV and YYDKDF (reference sequence). This CDR3 is 13 amino acids long. CDR3 sequence: CATSRDGGAVLFF. For the CDR3, the DNA is TGTGCCACCAGCAGGGATGGGGGCGCGGTATTGTTTTTT.

V and J are TRBV29-1 and TRBJ1-5; 9 bases align to TRBD1. Per the germline V gene, CDR1 is SQVTM and CDR2 is ANQGSEA. The CDR3 has 14 residues. V gave up 6 bases and J gave up 3 bases; unmatched junction bases: 6. The CDR3 DNA sequence: TGCAGCGTGAGGGGACAGGGTACCAATCAGCCCCAGCATTTT. This encodes CSVRGQGTNQPQHF.

The V call is TRBV4-1, the J call TRBJ2-3; 9 nucleotides match TRBD1. This CDR3 comprises 17 residues. Germline V gives CDR1 MGHRA, CDR2 YSYEKL. The junction had 4 bases not matched to a gene; V was cut back by 0 bases and J by 0 bases. CDR3 DNA sequence: TGCGCCAGCAGCCAAGAGGGACAGGGATCTAGCACAGATACGCAGTATTTT. As protein: CASSQEGQGSSTDTQYF.

This clone is medium-sized. The chain links TRBV7-3 to TRBJ2-2, with D perhaps TRBD1 (6 bases). The CDR3 has 12 amino acids. Per germline, CDR1 SGHTA and CDR2 FQGTGA. The ends were cut back, 3 bases at V and 8 bases at J, with 7 bases in the middle. CDR3 in amino acids: CASSFGQGELFF. The DNA of the CDR3 is TGTGCCAGCAGCTTTGGACAGGGGGAGCTGTTTTTT.

The chain has TRBV7-9 and TRBJ1-2; D not resolved. V lost 5 bases and J 5 bases, leaving 9 bases between the germline ends. The CDR3 has 12 amino acids. Germline V gives CDR1 SEHNR, CDR2 FQNEAQ (reference sequence). The CDR3 coding sequence is TGTGCCAGCAGCCAGGACGGATATGGCTACACCTTC. Translating it yields CASSQDGYGYTF. Together with reference TRBV7-9 and TRBJ1-2, the CDR3 gives the full variable domain: DTGVSQNPRHKITKRGQNVTFRCDPISEHNRLYWYRQTLGQGPEFLTYFQNEAQLEKSRLLSDRFSAERPKGSFSTLEIQRTEQGDSAMYLCASSQDGYGYTFGSGTRLTVV.

The rearrangement joins TRBV11-2 to TRBJ2-4; D perhaps matches TRBD2 (7 bases). The CDR3 has 16 residues. Germline CDR1 is SGHAT and CDR2 is FQNNGV. The V end was cut by 4 bases, the J end by 2 bases, with 15 bases between. DNA of the CDR3: TGTGCCAGCAGCTCGCGGGGGCCGGTGTCCAAAAACATTCAGTACTTC. Encoded protein: CASSSRGPVSKNIQYF. Complete variable domain (other parts from reference TRBV11-2 and TRBJ2-4): EAGVAQSPRYKIIEKRQSVAFWCNPISGHATLYWYQQILGQGPKLLIQFQNNGVVDDSQLPKDRFSAERLKGVDSTLKIQPAKLEDSAVYLCASSSRGPVSKNIQYFGAGTRLSVL.

CDR3 residues: CAAGQTGVAEAFF. CDR3 coding DNA: TGTGCCGCGGGACAGACAGGGGTGGCTGAAGCTTTCTTT. The chain has TRBV30 and TRBJ1-1; 8 bases are a match to TRBD1. The CDR3 is made up of 13 amino acids. The germline CDR1 and CDR2 sequences are GTSNPN and SVGIG (reference sequence). Germline trimming cut 8 bases from V and 6 bases from J; bases unmatched to any gene: 11. The variable domain in full, completed from reference TRBV30 and TRBJ1-1, reads SQTIHQWPATLVQPVGSPLSLECTVEGTSNPNLYWYRQAAGRGLQLLFYSVGIGQISSEVPQNLSASRPQDRQFILSSKKLLLSDSGFYLCAAGQTGVAEAFFGQGTRLTVV.

V gene TRBV25-1 combines with J gene TRBJ2-3; a weak D match, TRBD2 (6 bases). The CDR3 is made up of 15 amino acids. Germline CDR1 and CDR2: MGHDK and SYGVNS. V was pared by 10 bases and J by 0 bases, with 17 bases between. Here the CDR3 reads CATHPDGSSTDTQYF. CDR3 DNA sequence: TGTGCCACCCACCCTGACGGGAGTAGCACAGATACGCAGTATTTT.

The V call is TRBV30, the J call TRBJ2-1; D is possibly TRBD2 (6 bases). This CDR3 has 13 amino acids. Germline V lookup: CDR1 GTSNPN, CDR2 SVGIG (reference sequence). Trimming cost V 0 bases and J 9 bases, with 12 bases left between them. This CDR3 reads CAWSVRRGGEQFF. The CDR3 DNA reads as TGTGCCTGGAGTGTACGCCGGGGAGGTGAGCAGTTCTTC.

The chain carries TRBV27 and TRBJ2-5, with 13 bases aligning to TRBD2. This CDR3 spans 15 amino acids. Per the germline V gene, CDR1 is MNHEY and CDR2 is SMNVEV (reference sequence). V was pared by 6 bases and J by 6 bases, with 7 bases of the junction left unmatched. The CDR3 loop reads CASRRGTSGEKTQYF. CDR3 sequence (DNA): TGTGCCAGCAGACGGGGGACTAGCGGGGAGAAGACCCAGTACTTC.

V usage is TRBV30 and J usage is TRBJ1-1; 8 nucleotides match TRBD1. CDR3 size: 18 residues. V lost 0 bases to trimming and J lost 2 bases; unmatched junction nucleotides: 14. Germline CDR1 and CDR2: GTSNPN and SVGIG (reference sequence). The CDR3 reads CAWSVWTGRRQGNTEAFF. The CDR3 bases are TGTGCCTGGAGTGTATGGACAGGGAGGAGGCAAGGAAACACTGAAGCTTTCTTT.

The chain couples TRBV29-1 to TRBJ1-4; D not certain. Germline V gene lookup returns CDR1 SQVTM and CDR2 ANQGSEA. The CDR3 length is 11 residues. V was shortened by 8 bases and J by 8 bases, with 12 bases between the two germline ends. CDR3 in DNA: TGCAGCTCCGCCCTAGGCGAAAAACTGTTTTTT. This encodes CSSALGEKLFF.